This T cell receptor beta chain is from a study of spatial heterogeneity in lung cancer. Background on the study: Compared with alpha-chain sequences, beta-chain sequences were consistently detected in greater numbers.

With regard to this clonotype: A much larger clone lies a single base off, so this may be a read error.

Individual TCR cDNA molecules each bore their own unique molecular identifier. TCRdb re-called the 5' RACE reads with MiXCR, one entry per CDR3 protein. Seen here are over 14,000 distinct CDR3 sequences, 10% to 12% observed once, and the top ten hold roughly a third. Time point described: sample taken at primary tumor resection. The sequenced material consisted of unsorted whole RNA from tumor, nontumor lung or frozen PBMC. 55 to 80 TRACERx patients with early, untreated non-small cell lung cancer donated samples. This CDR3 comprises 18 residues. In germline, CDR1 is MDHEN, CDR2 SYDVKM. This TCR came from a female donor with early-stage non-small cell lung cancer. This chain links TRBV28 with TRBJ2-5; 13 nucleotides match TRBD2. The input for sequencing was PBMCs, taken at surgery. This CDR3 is CASSLVGLAGVPQVTQYF. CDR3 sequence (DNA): TGTGCCAGCAGTTTAGTAGGACTAGCGGGGGTGCCACAAGTGACCCAGTACTTC. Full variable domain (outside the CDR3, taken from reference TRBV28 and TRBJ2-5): DVKVTQSSRYLVKRTGEKVFLECVQDMDHENMFWYRQDPGLGLRLIYFSYDVKMKEKGDIPEGYSVSREKKERFSLILESASTNQTSMYLCASSLVGLAGVPQVTQYFGPGTRLLVL.